These 27 T cell receptor beta chains were all obtained from the same sample, sequenced in a study of T-cell memory formation after mild COVID-19. TCRdb reanalysed the 5' RACE reads using MiXCR and keeps one entry per CDR3 protein. This table holds roughly 150,000 distinct CDR3 sequences, over 10% found once. Input material: PBMCs or a T cell subset sorted from them (not recorded which). These receptors were taken from a man younger than 30 who had mild COVID-19 (a few samples of this study predate the infection). Cell type and time point are not known.

This clonotype was observed a handful of times. This sequence joins TRBV4-1 and TRBJ1-3, with TRBD1 as a possible D gene (5 bases). This CDR3 has 14 amino acids. The V and J ends lost 6 bases and 0 bases respectively, with 9 bases between them. Germline V lookup: CDR1 MGHRA, CDR2 YSYEKL. The CDR3 DNA is TGCGCCAGCAGACCAGGGTCCTCTGGAAACACCATATATTTT. Amino acid sequence: CASRPGSSGNTIYF.

CDR3: CATSRDGREETQYF. The CDR3 nucleotides read TGTGCCACCAGCAGAGATGGTAGAGAAGAGACCCAGTACTTC. This chain links TRBV15 with TRBJ2-5; D is uncertain. CDR1 and CDR2 from the germline V gene are LNHNV and YYDKDF (reference sequence). Deletions cut 0 bases from V and 3 bases from J, with 8 bases between. The CDR3 covers 14 residues.

The chain employs TRBV20-1 and TRBJ1-6; D ambiguous. The CDR3 contains 14 residues. Trimming pared 7 bases from V and 4 bases from J, leaving 14 bases between. Germline V gene lookup returns CDR1 DFQATT and CDR2 SNEGSKA (reference sequence). The CDR3 DNA reads as TGCAGTGGGCATAAGGGATCTTATAATTCACCCCTCCACTTT. It yields the protein CSGHKGSYNSPLHF.

This clonotype has a handful of counts. V gene TRBV2 combines with J gene TRBJ2-1; D gene uncertain. From germline, CDR1 is SNHLY and CDR2 FYNNEI. This CDR3 comprises 10 residues. V shed 9 bases and J shed 12 bases, with 12 bases lying between them. The CDR3 sequence: CARTHTAQFF. Written as DNA, the CDR3 is TGTGCCAGGACGCACACGGCGCAGTTCTTC.

There are many counts of this clonotype. The V call is TRBV7-3, the J call TRBJ2-1; 12 bases map to TRBD2. V shed 2 bases and J 9 bases; nucleotides not matched to a gene: 11. The CDR3 sequence is 17 residues long. In germline, CDR1 is SGHTA, CDR2 FQGTGA. This CDR3 reads CASSLHSGLAGTGEQFF. In DNA form, the CDR3 reads TGTGCCAGCAGCTTACATAGCGGACTAGCGGGGACGGGTGAGCAGTTCTTC.

The table lists this clonotype with many counts. The chain combines TRBV12-3 or TRBV12-4 with TRBJ1-5, with no clear D. Trimming stripped 5 bases from V and 9 bases from J, with 11 bases between. This CDR3 has 12 amino acids. CDR3 in amino acids: CASSLSPRPQHF. The CDR3 DNA reads TGTGCCAGCAGTCTCTCCCCAAGGCCCCAGCATTTT.

This clonotype was recorded a few times. The J gene is TRBJ2-5, the V gene TRBV10-3; 10 nucleotides agree with TRBD1. Germline V lookup: CDR1 ENHRY, CDR2 SYGVKD. The CDR3 extends over 15 amino acids. Trimming removed 4 bases from V and 2 bases from J; junction bases left unmatched: 4. The CDR3 sequence is CAISGADRGQETQYF. As DNA, the CDR3 is TGTGCCATCAGTGGGGCGGACAGGGGGCAAGAGACCCAGTACTTC.

The genes are TRBV20-1 and TRBJ2-5, with D possibly matching TRBD2 (5 bases). The V and J ends lost 5 bases and 4 bases respectively, with 14 bases between them. CDR3 size: 13 residues. Germline CDR1 DFQATT, CDR2 SNEGSKA (reference sequence). In nucleotides, the CDR3 is TGCAGTGCTCCCCAGGCGGGCCGAGAGACCCAGTACTTC. It yields the protein CSAPQAGRETQYF.

There are many counts of this clonotype. The chain employs TRBV11-2 and TRBJ2-7; D might be TRBD1 (6 bases). Per germline, CDR1 SGHAT and CDR2 FQNNGV. The CDR3 loop spans 15 amino acids. The V end lost 2 bases, the J end lost 0 bases, and 11 bases lay between the germline ends. CDR3 region: CASSLSTGNSYEQYF. As DNA, the CDR3 is TGTGCCAGCAGCTTATCCACAGGGAACTCCTACGAGCAGTACTTC.

This clonotype appeared a few times. V usage is TRBV7-2 and J usage is TRBJ2-2; 10 nucleotides agree with TRBD1. V lost 3 bases to trimming and J lost 7 bases; unmatched junction nucleotides: 8. The CDR3 totals 16 residues. CDR1 SGHTA and CDR2 FQGNSA come from the germline V gene. CDR3 region: CASSFRGTGEVGELFF. The CDR3 region has the DNA TGTGCCAGCAGCTTCCGTGGGACAGGGGAGGTCGGGGAGCTGTTTTTT.

The chain uses TRBV7-2 and TRBJ2-5; 14 bases are a match to TRBD2. This CDR3 region has 17 residues. V shed 5 bases and J 6 bases; nucleotides not matched to a gene: 11. In germline, CDR1 is SGHTA, CDR2 FQGNSA. In DNA form, the CDR3 reads TGTGCCAGCAGCCCAAGCCTGACTAGCGGGGGGGCTAAGACCCAGTACTTC. Translated: CASSPSLTSGGAKTQYF.

The chain has TRBV5-1 and TRBJ2-5, with D perhaps TRBD1 (6 bases). Trimming cost V 3 bases and J 6 bases, with 15 bases left between them. This CDR3 comprises 14 residues. Germline V gene data show CDR1 as SGHRS and CDR2 as YFSETQ. The CDR3 bases are TGCGCCAGCAGCTCCGACCTGGACAGAAAGACCCAGTACTTC. Translating gives CASSSDLDRKTQYF.

This clonotype was picked up a small number of times. The rearrangement links TRBV14 to TRBJ1-6; D is uncertain. Per the germline V gene, CDR1 is SGHDN and CDR2 is FVKESK. CDR3 length: 15 residues. The ends were cut back, 3 bases at V and 0 bases at J, with 6 bases in the middle. The DNA of the CDR3 is TGTGCCAGCAGCCACTACACCTCCTATAATTCACCCCTCCACTTT. Amino acids: CASSHYTSYNSPLHF.

This clonotype has a count of ten or more. This chain links TRBV12-3 or TRBV12-4 with TRBJ2-3; D may be TRBD2 (5 bases). This CDR3 is 13 amino acids long. V lost 6 bases, J lost 1 base, and 8 bases lay in between. The CDR3 loop is CASSERRTDTQYF. The CDR3 region has the DNA TGTGCCAGCAGCGAGCGGCGCACAGATACGCAGTATTTT.

This clonotype was detected only a few times. The chain recombines TRBV12-3 or TRBV12-4 with TRBJ2-1; D is possibly TRBD1 or TRBD2 (5 bases each). The V end was cut by 6 bases, the J end by 2 bases, with 8 bases between. CDR3 length: 13 residues. This CDR3 is CASSRDPYNEQFF. As DNA, the CDR3 is TGTGCCAGCAGCCGGGACCCCTACAATGAGCAGTTCTTC.

CDR3 protein: CASSPLGTGQETQYF. In DNA, the CDR3 is TGCGCCAGCAGCCCACTCGGGACAGGGCAAGAGACCCAGTACTTC. The V gene is TRBV5-1, the J gene TRBJ2-5; 9 nucleotides align to TRBD1. Germline-derived CDR1 and CDR2 are SGHRS and YFSETQ. Unmatched junction bases numbered 6, after V lost 4 bases and J lost 2 bases. This CDR3 comprises 15 residues.

The chain joins TRBV7-2 to TRBJ2-1; D call uncertain. This CDR3 comprises 13 residues. Trimming removed 1 base at V and 8 bases at J, with 9 bases between. Looked up from germline, CDR1 is SGHTA and CDR2 is FQGNSA. CDR3 loop: CASSLVGGDEQFF. CDR3 in DNA: TGTGCCAGCAGCTTAGTCGGTGGGGATGAGCAGTTCTTC.

This clonotype was seen only a few times. The chain combines TRBV6-2 or TRBV6-3 with TRBJ1-4; D gene unclear. Germline V lookup: CDR1 MNHEY, CDR2 SVGEGT. This CDR3 comprises 14 residues. V lost 7 bases, J lost 0 bases, and 9 bases lay in between. The DNA of the CDR3 is TGTGCCAGCATCGGCGGGGCAACTAATGAAAAACTGTTTTTT. It yields the protein CASIGGATNEKLFF.

The chain couples TRBV19 to TRBJ1-2, with 8 bases identical to TRBD1. V gave up 5 bases and J gave up 8 bases; unmatched junction bases: 7. This CDR3 has 13 amino acids. CDR1 and CDR2 (germline): LNHDA, SQIVND (reference sequence). Here the CDR3 DNA reads TGTGCCAGTAGTGCGACAGGGGTAAGCGGCTACACCTTC. Protein: CASSATGVSGYTF.

V usage is TRBV4-1 and J usage is TRBJ2-5; 7 bases are shared with TRBD2. Trimming cost V 0 bases and J 5 bases; bases outside gene matches: 6. The CDR3 spans 15 residues. CDR1 is MGHRA and CDR2 is YSYEKL in the germline V gene. CDR3 sequence: CASSQEGGGPETQYF. The CDR3 bases are TGCGCCAGCAGCCAAGAGGGGGGAGGGCCGGAGACCCAGTACTTC.

This clonotype appeared many times. The J gene is TRBJ2-1, the V gene TRBV12-3 or TRBV12-4, with D tentatively TRBD1 (7 bases). CDR3 length equals 12 residues. Trimming removed 6 bases at V and 15 bases at J, with 18 bases between. CDR3 amino acids: CASRPTGAGGFF. In nucleotides, the CDR3 is TGTGCCAGCAGACCTACAGGGGCCGGGGGGTTCTTC.

The sample holds a few counts of this clonotype. The rearrangement links TRBV4-1 to TRBJ2-1; TRBD2 agrees at 11 bases. Germline-derived CDR1 and CDR2 are MGHRA and YSYEKL. With V trimmed by 6 bases and J by 5 bases, 3 bases remained unmatched. The CDR3 spans 14 residues. Here the CDR3 reads CASSKLAGDNEQFF. CDR3 nucleotides: TGCGCCAGCAGTAAACTAGCGGGAGACAATGAGCAGTTCTTC.

The J gene is TRBJ2-5, the V gene TRBV7-2; TRBD2 aligns across 7 bases. V dropped 2 bases and J dropped 5; count of bases not matched to a gene: 11. The CDR3 is made up of 16 amino acids. CDR1 SGHTA and CDR2 FQGNSA come from the germline V gene. The CDR3 nucleotides read TGTGCCAGCAGCTTAACCTTTTCGGGGGGATGGGAGACCCAGTACTTC. As protein: CASSLTFSGGWETQYF.

This clonotype occurred a few times. CDR3 sequence reads: CASTPGQGFGNTIYF. The CDR3 nucleotides read TGTGCCAGCACCCCGGGACAGGGGTTTGGAAACACCATATATTTT. This sequence joins TRBV12-3 or TRBV12-4 and TRBJ1-3; 10 bases line up with TRBD1. The CDR3 contains 15 residues. The V and J ends lost 7 bases and 3 bases, in that order; junction bases with no gene match: 6.

Only a few counts were recorded for this clonotype. The V call is TRBV20-1, the J call TRBJ1-6; 8 bases fit TRBD1. Germline assignment: CDR1 DFQATT and CDR2 SNEGSKA (reference sequence). The ends lost 3 bases at V and 8 bases at J; junction bases unmatched: 9. The CDR3 length is 15 residues. CDR3 loop: CSARDRGTGDSPLHF. CDR3 nucleotide sequence: TGCAGTGCTAGGGATCGGGGGACAGGTGATTCACCCCTCCACTTT.

This clonotype has a handful of counts. This chain joins TRBV3-1 and TRBJ2-3; D possibly corresponds to TRBD2 (5 bases). Germline CDR1 is LGHDT and CDR2 is YNNKEL (reference sequence). V gave up 3 bases and J gave up 2 bases, with 12 bases separating them. This CDR3 has 15 amino acids. The CDR3 bases are TGTGCCAGCAGCCACCCGGGAACGACCACAGATACGCAGTATTTT. It translates to CASSHPGTTTDTQYF.

The sample holds a few counts of this clonotype. The V and J genes are TRBV6-2 or TRBV6-3 and TRBJ2-1; 12 bases line up with TRBD2. V lost 2 bases, J lost 2 bases, and 7 bases stayed unmatched. CDR3 length: 18 residues. The germline V gene encodes CDR1 MNHEY and CDR2 SVGEGT. CDR3 nucleotides: TGTGCCAGCAGTTACGCTAGCGGGGGGGCATTTCCCTACAATGAGCAGTTCTTC. Protein sequence: CASSYASGGAFPYNEQFF.